The clone carrying this TCR beta chain was counted ten times or more. Its antigen is currently unknown. The V gene lost 4 bases and the J gene lost 0 bases, with 7 bases spanning the gap. Germline V gives CDR1 MNHNS, CDR2 SASEGT. There are 13 residues in the CDR3. Genomic DNA acted as the template from which TCR beta VDJ combination and CDR3 sequence profiling were carried out. TCRdb called the reads again in MiXCR, with one record for every CDR3 protein. Of around 150,000 distinct CDR3 sequences listed, around 41% are singletons. These data are taken from a study of CD8+CD57+ T cells in acquired aplastic anemia. The wider study: Average DNA yield from sorted CD4+ and CD8+ cells was approximately 3 ug.

Study observations and caveats: Patients and controls shared roughly 30 CD8+ CDR3 sequences, which appeared highly expressed in patients and within their immunodominant clones. The study found no significant CD8+ Simpson's diversity difference between patients and controls.

The TCR comes from a human donor in good health, serving as a control. Sequencing was done on a sample of sorted CD4+, CD8+, or CD8+CD57+ T cells (not recorded which) from PBMCs. The chain links TRBV6-1 to TRBJ2-7; D ambiguous. The CDR3 nucleotides are TGTGCCAGCAGTGTTGAAGCCTCCTACGAGCAGTACTTC. This translates into CASSVEASYEQYF.